The source of this T cell receptor (beta chain) is a study of T cells after yellow fever vaccination. Study-level points and caveats: A weaker but faster secondary response was observed, peaking on day 5 versus 15. Subsequent to the booster, the majority of primary-vaccination clones reappeared (around 96% CD4, approximately 90% CD8).

TCRdb reprocessed the 5' RACE reads with MiXCR, giving one entry per CDR3 protein. The sample includes 300,000 to 400,000 distinct CDR3 sequences, roughly 8.7% of them seen just once. As to this clonotype: Its cognate antigen is unknown.

This CDR3 has 15 residues. V dropped 11 bases and J dropped 0 bases, with 14 bases sitting between them. Germline V CDR1 and CDR2: MNHNS, SASEGT. The J gene is TRBJ2-6, the V gene TRBV6-1, with D uncertain. The specimen was PBMCs, collected on the day of the first yellow fever vaccination. The receptor was isolated from a man aged 18 to 30 who received the YFV17D yellow fever vaccine. The CDR3 sequence is CAGRVWGSGANVLTF. The CDR3 coding sequence is TGTGCCGGGCGAGTTTGGGGCTCTGGGGCCAACGTCCTGACTTTC.